A selection of T cell receptor beta chains follows, all from one sample in a study of identical twins. MiXCR was run by TCRdb on the 5' RACE reads, yielding one entry per CDR3 protein. The table has under 300,000 distinct CDR3 sequences, about 8% seen once. This sample also appeared in a second study, on yellow fever vaccine responses in identical twins.

The sample taken for sequencing was CD8+ T cells sorted from blood. These receptor sequences come from a woman aged 18-35 years in good health. The CDR3 runs from the conserved cysteine through the conserved F or W. The D gene is left open where the match is weak. Clone size is given for some rows only: seen once, a few or many times, or a class if the clone is expanded.

TRBJ1-1 17 TRBV7-2 . many TGTGCCAGCAGCTTACCCCCCACGGGCAGAATGAACACTGAAGCTTTCTTT CASSLPPTGRMNTEAFF
TRBJ2-1 17 TRBV25-1 TRBD2 few TGTGCCAGTTGGGTCCGGGTCGGACTAGCAGTTTACAATGAGCAGTTCTTC CASWVRVGLAVYNEQFF
TRBJ2-2 15 TRBV6-2/TRBV6-3 . few TGTGCCAGCAGCCTCGACAGGACGAACACCGGGGAGCTGTTTTTT CASSLDRTNTGELFF
TRBJ2-5 16 TRBV6-5 TRBD2 . TGTGCCAGCAGTTTCGGACTAGCGGGGTCGTTAGAGACCCAGTACTTC CASSFGLAGSLETQYF
TRBJ2-7 15 TRBV7-2 TRBD1 . TGTGCCAGCAGCTTTGAAGGACAGGTGGACAACGAGCAGTACTTC CASSFEGQVDNEQYF
TRBJ2-7 15 TRBV4-2 . many TGTGCCAGCAGCCAAAATCCGGGGAGCTCCTACGAGCAGTACTTC CASSQNPGSSYEQYF
TRBJ2-2 15 TRBV5-6 TRBD2 few TGTGCCAGCAGCCCCCGGGACGGGGGGGCCGGGGAGCTGTTTTTT CASSPRDGGAGELFF
TRBJ2-7 13 TRBV27 . many TGTGCCAGCAGTTATGGGACCGGCTACGAGCAGTACTTC CASSYGTGYEQYF
TRBJ2-1 13 TRBV6-2/TRBV6-3 . many TGTGCCAGCAGTTACGATCGGGGCTCGAATCAGTTCTTC CASSYDRGSNQFF
TRBJ1-1 12 TRBV30 . . TGTGCCTGGGATTCTACGGGAACTGAAGCTTTCTTT CAWDSTGTEAFF
TRBJ2-3 20 TRBV6-2/TRBV6-3 TRBD2 . TGTGCCAGCAGTTACTCGACGGACGGTCTAGCGGGAACGCTCACAGATACGCAGTATTTT CASSYSTDGLAGTLTDTQYF
TRBJ2-7 13 TRBV28 . few TGTGCCAGCAGTTCTCATCAGGACTACGAGCAGTACTTC CASSSHQDYEQYF
TRBJ2-5 13 TRBV27 TRBD2 . TGTGCCAGCTGGGGAGGGACCCAAGAGACCCAGTACTTC CASWGGTQETQYF
TRBJ2-1 17 TRBV29-1 TRBD1 many TGCAGCGTTCCCCGGGCCCGGGACAGGGGTGCCTACAATGAGCAGTTCTTC CSVPRARDRGAYNEQFF
TRBJ2-7 20 TRBV24-1 TRBD1 many TGTGCCACCAGTGATTTGGTCGGGACAGGGGGGCTCCAGAGCTCCTACGAGCAGTACTTC CATSDLVGTGGLQSSYEQYF
TRBJ2-1 16 TRBV9 . few TGTGCCAGCAGCGTAGTTCCGGGAGCGCCGAGGGATGAGCAGTTCTTC CASSVVPGAPRDEQFF
TRBJ2-7 14 TRBV9 TRBD1 few TGTGCCAGCAGCGAGGGACAGGGGGGGTCTAAGCAGTACTTC CASSEGQGGSKQYF
TRBJ2-2 16 TRBV7-9 TRBD1 . TGTGCCAGCAGCGGAAGGGACAGGGTTTACACCGGGGAGCTGTTTTTT CASSGRDRVYTGELFF
TRBJ2-5 17 TRBV20-1 TRBD2 . TGCAGTGCTAGAAGATATAGTGAGACTAGCGGGGGGGTGGCCCAGTACTTC CSARRYSETSGGVAQYF
TRBJ2-7 12 TRBV7-9 . many TGTGCCAGCAGTCTAGGTACGGGCGAGCAGTACTTC CASSLGTGEQYF
TRBJ2-1 18 TRBV24-1 TRBD2 many TGTGCCACCAGTGATCCCGTCCGGACTAGCGGGTTGTACAATGAGCAGTTCTTC CATSDPVRTSGLYNEQFF
TRBJ1-2 15 TRBV27 . . TGTGCCAGCAGTTTATCCCAGGAGGGGGGCTATGGCTACACCTTC CASSLSQEGGYGYTF
TRBJ1-4 15 TRBV7-8 TRBD1 many TGTGCCAGCAGCTTAGCAACAGGGGCTGGTGAAAAACTGTTTTTT CASSLATGAGEKLFF
TRBJ2-6 16 TRBV10-3 . . TGTGCCATCAGTGCAGGGGAGGACTCTGGGGCCAACGTCCTGACTTTC CAISAGEDSGANVLTF
TRBJ1-1 13 TRBV4-3 . few TGCGCCAGCAGCCAAAGGACACACAATGAAGCTTTCTTT CASSQRTHNEAFF
TRBJ2-6 19 TRBV2 . . TGTGCCAGCATACCCTCCGGGCCAAATAGCGGAGAAATAATCAACGTCCTGACTTTC CASIPSGPNSGEIINVLTF
TRBJ2-3 15 TRBV11-2 TRBD2 many TGTGCCAGCATCGTGACTAGCGGGTTCACAGATACGCAGTATTTT CASIVTSGFTDTQYF
TRBJ2-7 16 TRBV20-1 . . TGCAGTGCTAGAGACTACACCGACAGTCACCCCTACGAGCAGTACTTC CSARDYTDSHPYEQYF
TRBJ2-1 17 TRBV5-5 TRBD1 . TGTGCCAGCAGCTTGGATGTGACAGGGTTCTCCTACAATGAGCAGTTCTTC CASSLDVTGFSYNEQFF
TRBJ2-3 14 TRBV5-6 TRBD1 many TGTGCCAGCAGCGACGGGACAGGTACAGATACGCAGTATTTT CASSDGTGTDTQYF
TRBJ1-5 13 TRBV6-4 TRBD1 . TGTGCCAGCAGTACAGGGGCCAATCAGCCCCAGCATTTT CASSTGANQPQHF
TRBJ2-3 15 TRBV11-1 TRBD2 . TGTGCCAGCAGCTTCGCTAGCGGGAGCACAGATACGCAGTATTTT CASSFASGSTDTQYF
TRBJ2-7 15 TRBV20-1 TRBD2 . TGCAGTGCTAGAGACGGGCGGGAGGCCCCCTACGAGCAGTACTTC CSARDGREAPYEQYF
TRBJ2-7 17 TRBV27 TRBD2 few TGTGCCAGCAGTTCCACCGGCGGGGGACGGAAGATCTACGAGCAGTACTTC CASSSTGGGRKIYEQYF
TRBJ1-6 15 TRBV7-8 . . TGTGCCAGCAGCTTAGCGGCAGGGTATAGTTCACCCCTCCACTTT CASSLAAGYSSPLHF
TRBJ2-7 15 TRBV7-9 TRBD1 few TGTGCCAGCAGCCTCCGACAGGGTGGAGTCTGGGAGCAGTACTTC CASSLRQGGVWEQYF
TRBJ2-7 16 TRBV7-9 . few TGTGCCAGCAGCTTAGCGCGAGGACATTCCTCCTACGAGCAGTACTTC CASSLARGHSSYEQYF
TRBJ2-7 14 TRBV27 TRBD1 . TGTGCCAGCAGTCCGGGACAGGGGACTGGCGAGCAGTACTTC CASSPGQGTGEQYF
TRBJ2-7 15 TRBV7-9 TRBD2 many TGTGCCAGCAGCCCTCGGACTAGCGGGACCTACGAGCAGTACTTC CASSPRTSGTYEQYF
TRBJ2-1 16 TRBV3-1 . . TGTGCCAGCAGCCAAGATATCTTACCCGGGTACAATGAGCAGTTCTTC CASSQDILPGYNEQFF
TRBJ2-7 15 TRBV10-2 TRBD2 . TGCGCCAGCAGTGAGGGACTAGCGAGCTCCTACGAGCAGTACTTC CASSEGLASSYEQYF
TRBJ1-2 8 TRBV21-1 . few TGTGCCAGCAGCAAAGCGAACTTC CASSKANF
TRBJ2-1 13 TRBV29-1 TRBD1 many TGCAGCGACGGGACAGGGGGCCGGAATGAGCAGTTCTTC CSDGTGGRNEQFF
TRBJ2-4 13 TRBV7-9 . . TGTGCCAGCAGCCCCCCGGCCGGGGACATTCAGTACTTC CASSPPAGDIQYF
TRBJ2-7 14 TRBV12-3/TRBV12-4 . . TGTGCCAGCTCCTACACGAATGCGGGGTACGAGCAGTACTTC CASSYTNAGYEQYF
TRBJ2-7 14 TRBV29-1 . many TGCAGCGTTGGCTTAGCGCAGGAGACCGGCGAGCAGTACTTC CSVGLAQETGEQYF
TRBJ2-7 15 TRBV29-1 . few TGCAGCGTTGAAGAGACAAACAAAAAAGTCGGCGAGCAGTACTTC CSVEETNKKVGEQYF
TRBJ2-1 15 TRBV20-1 . many TGCAGTGCTAGAGATCTGCCTAGTGGGGGATATGAGCAGTTCTTC CSARDLPSGGYEQFF
TRBJ2-5 14 TRBV3-1 . many TGTGCCAGCAGCCAAGTGGGACTGAAAGAGACCCAGTACTTC CASSQVGLKETQYF
TRBJ2-7 15 TRBV18 . few TGTGCCAGCTCACCCGAGAACGGGGGGCCCTACGAGCAGTACTTC CASSPENGGPYEQYF
TRBJ2-1 16 TRBV7-2 TRBD2 few TGTGCCAGCACTAATCGAGGCGGGGGGGCCCACAATGAGCAGTTCTTC CASTNRGGGAHNEQFF
TRBJ2-7 15 TRBV4-1 . many TGCGCCAGCAGCCAAGAACTCCGAAGCTCCTACGAGCAGTACTTC CASSQELRSSYEQYF
TRBJ2-7 16 TRBV27 TRBD2 . TGTGCCAGCAGTGAGGCTCTAGCGGGGGGCGACTACGAGCAGTACTTC CASSEALAGGDYEQYF